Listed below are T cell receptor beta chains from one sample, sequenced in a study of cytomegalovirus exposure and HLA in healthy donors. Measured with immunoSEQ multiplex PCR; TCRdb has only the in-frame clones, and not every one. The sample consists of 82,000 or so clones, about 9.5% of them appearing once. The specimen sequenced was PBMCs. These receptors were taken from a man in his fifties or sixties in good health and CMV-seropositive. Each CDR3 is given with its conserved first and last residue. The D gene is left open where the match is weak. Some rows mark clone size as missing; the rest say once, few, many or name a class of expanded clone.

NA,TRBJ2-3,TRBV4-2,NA,CASSQQQGSTDTQYF,TGTGCCAGCAGCCAGCAGCAGGGAAGCACAGATACGCAGTATTTT
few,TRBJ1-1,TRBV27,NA,CASSSPDRRNTEAFF,TGTGCCAGCAGTTCGCCCGACCGGAGGAACACTGAAGCTTTCTTT
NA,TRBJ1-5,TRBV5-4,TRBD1,CASSLANWTGDNQPQHF,TGTGCCAGCAGCTTGGCCAACTGGACAGGGGACAATCAGCCCCAGCATTTT
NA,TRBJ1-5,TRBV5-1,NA,CASSPDSNQPQHF,TGCGCCAGCAGCCCCGACAGTAATCAGCCCCAGCATTTT
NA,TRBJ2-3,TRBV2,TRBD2,CASSGSGPRTDTQYF,TGTGCCAGCAGTGGTAGCGGGCCCCGCACAGATACGCAGTATTTT
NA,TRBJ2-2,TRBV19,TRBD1,CASTPGTGYIGELFF,TGTGCCAGTACCCCCGGGACAGGGTACATCGGGGAGCTGTTTTTT
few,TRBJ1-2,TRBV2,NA,CATTGIGYGYTF,TGTGCCACCACAGGGATCGGCTATGGCTACACCTTC
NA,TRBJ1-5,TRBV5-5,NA,CASSLLGGSNQPQHF,TGTGCCAGCAGCTTGCTGGGAGGCAGCAATCAGCCCCAGCATTTT
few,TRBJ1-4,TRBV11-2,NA,CASSWGDEKLFF,TGTGCCAGCAGCTGGGGGGATGAAAAACTGTTTTTT
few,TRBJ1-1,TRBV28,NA,CASSLGGSTEAFF,TGTGCCAGCAGTTTAGGGGGGAGCACTGAAGCTTTCTTT
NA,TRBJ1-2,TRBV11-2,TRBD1,CASSAGTVYGYTF,TGTGCCAGCAGCGCAGGGACAGTCTATGGCTACACCTTC
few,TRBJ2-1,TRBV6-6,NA,CASSSGWRNEQFF,TGTGCCAGCAGTTCAGGGTGGCGGAATGAGCAGTTCTTC
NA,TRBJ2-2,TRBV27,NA,CASSPTIAARTGELFF,TGTGCCAGCAGTCCGACTATAGCGGCTCGCACCGGGGAGCTGTTTTTT
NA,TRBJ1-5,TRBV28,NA,CASTPPRGHQHF,TGTGCAAGCACTCCCCCTCGAGGACACCAGCATTTT
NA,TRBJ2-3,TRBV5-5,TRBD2,CASTRLAGADTQYF,TGTGCCAGCACCAGACTAGCGGGAGCAGATACGCAGTATTTT
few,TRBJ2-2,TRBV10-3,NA,CAISEGRVGLFF,TGTGCCATCAGTGAAGGCAGGGTGGGGCTGTTTTTT
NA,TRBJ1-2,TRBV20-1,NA,CSVTTGYGYTF,TGCAGTGTCACTACCGGGTATGGCTACACCTTC
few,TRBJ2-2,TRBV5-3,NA,CARSLGVTGELFF,TGTGCCAGAAGCTTGGGAGTTACCGGGGAGCTGTTTTTT
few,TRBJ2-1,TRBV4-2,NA,CASSPGPLTGYSSYNEQFF,TGTGCCAGCAGCCCCGGACCTTTGACAGGTTATAGCTCCTACAATGAGCAGTTCTTC
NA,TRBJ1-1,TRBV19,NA,CASIHLGGVTEAFF,TGTGCCAGTATCCATCTGGGGGGGGTTACTGAAGCTTTCTTT
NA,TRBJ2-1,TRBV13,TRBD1,CASSPRGGRGFEQFF,TGTGCCAGCAGCCCCAGAGGCGGCAGGGGGTTTGAGCAGTTCTTC
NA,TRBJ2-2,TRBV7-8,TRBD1,CASSPVRTGQSTGELFF,TGTGCCAGCAGCCCAGTGAGGACAGGGCAGTCCACCGGGGAGCTGTTTTTT
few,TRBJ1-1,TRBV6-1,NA,CASSEYSLNTEAFF,TGTGCCAGCAGTGAATACTCTTTAAACACTGAAGCTTTCTTT
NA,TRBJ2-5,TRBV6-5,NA,CASSPSGQKETQYF,TGTGCCAGCTCCCCGTCCGGACAGAAAGAGACCCAGTACTTC
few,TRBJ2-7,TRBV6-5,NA,CASSYSSGPSYEQYF,TGTGCCAGCAGTTACAGTAGCGGACCTTCCTACGAGCAGTACTTC
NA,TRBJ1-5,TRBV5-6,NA,CASSLGVPGAQHF,TGTGCCAGCAGCTTGGGGGTCCCCGGGGCCCAGCATTTT
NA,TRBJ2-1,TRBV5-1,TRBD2,CASSLGVVAGNNEQFF,TGCGCCAGCAGCTTGGGTGTGGTAGCGGGGAACAATGAGCAGTTCTTC
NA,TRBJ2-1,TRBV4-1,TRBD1,CASSQGDRQFF,TGCGCCAGCAGCCAAGGGGACAGGCAGTTCTTC
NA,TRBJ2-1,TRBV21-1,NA,CASSSTMKREGRVNEQFF,TGTGCCAGCAGCAGCACGATGAAACGGGAGGGCCGCGTCAATGAGCAGTTCTTC
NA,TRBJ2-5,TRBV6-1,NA,CASSNSLTLETQYF,TGTGCCAGCAGCAACTCTTTAACCTTGGAGACCCAGTACTTC
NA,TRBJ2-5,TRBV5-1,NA,CASSFAPDGEQETQYF,TGCGCCAGCAGCTTCGCCCCTGATGGGGAGCAAGAGACCCAGTACTTC
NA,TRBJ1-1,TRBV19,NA,CASRPGLMNTEAFF,TGTGCCAGTAGACCAGGACTGATGAACACTGAAGCTTTCTTT
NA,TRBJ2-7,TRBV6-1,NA,CASSRETYEQYF,TGTGCCAGCAGTCGGGAAACCTACGAGCAGTACTTC
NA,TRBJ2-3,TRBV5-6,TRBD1,CASSYYRGMGADTQYF,TGTGCCAGCAGCTACTACAGGGGAATGGGCGCAGATACGCAGTATTTT